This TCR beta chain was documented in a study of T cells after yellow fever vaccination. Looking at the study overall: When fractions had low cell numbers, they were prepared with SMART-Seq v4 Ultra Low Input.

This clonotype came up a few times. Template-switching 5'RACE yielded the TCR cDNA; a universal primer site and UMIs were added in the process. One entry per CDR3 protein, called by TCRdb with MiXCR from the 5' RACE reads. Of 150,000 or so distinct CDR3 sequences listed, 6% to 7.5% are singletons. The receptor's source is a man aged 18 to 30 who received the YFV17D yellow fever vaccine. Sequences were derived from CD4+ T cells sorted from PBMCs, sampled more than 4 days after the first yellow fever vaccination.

This CDR3 reads CASSPPTGRFGYTF. CDR3 coding DNA: TGTGCCAGTAGTCCCCCGACAGGGAGGTTTGGCTACACCTTC. J is TRBJ1-2 and V is TRBV19; 7 bases are shared with TRBD1. The length of the CDR3 is 14 residues. Germline values: CDR1 LNHDA, CDR2 SQIVND (reference sequence). The J segment lost 7 bases and the V segment lost 5 bases, leaving 10 bases of the junction unmatched. Full variable domain (missing parts from reference TRBV19 and TRBJ1-2): DGGITQSPKYLFRKEGQNVTLSCEQNLNHDAMYWYRQDPGQGLRLIYYSQIVNDFQKGDIAEGYSVSREKKESFPLTVTSAQKNPTAFYLCASSPPTGRFGYTFGSGTRLTVV.